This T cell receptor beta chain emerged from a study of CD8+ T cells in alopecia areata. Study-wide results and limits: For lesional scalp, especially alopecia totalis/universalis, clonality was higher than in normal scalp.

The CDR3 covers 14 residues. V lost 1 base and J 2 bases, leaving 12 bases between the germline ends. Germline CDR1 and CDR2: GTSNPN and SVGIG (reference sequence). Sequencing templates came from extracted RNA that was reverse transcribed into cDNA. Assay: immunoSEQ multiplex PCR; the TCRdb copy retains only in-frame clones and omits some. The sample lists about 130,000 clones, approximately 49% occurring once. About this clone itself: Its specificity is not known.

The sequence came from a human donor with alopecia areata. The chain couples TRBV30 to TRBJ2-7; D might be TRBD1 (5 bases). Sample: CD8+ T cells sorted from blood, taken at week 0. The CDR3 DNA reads TGTGCCTGGAGTGCCCCAGGGAACCCCTACGAGCAGTACTTC. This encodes CAWSAPGNPYEQYF.